Here is one T cell receptor (beta chain) with its context. What it binds is unknown. The data stem from a study of CD8 T cell repertoires and HIV-1 epitope variants. Generated by immunoSEQ multiplex PCR, the TCRdb table keeps only in-frame clones and is missing some. The sample records about 5,000 clones, around 63% being singletons. The receptor's source is a male donor with HIV. Specimen: cultured CD8+ T cells derived from PBMCs.

The DNA for the CDR3 is TGCAGCGCCTGGACTAGCGGGGGGGCGGACGGGGAGCTGTTTTTT. As protein: CSAWTSGGADGELFF. The rearrangement joins TRBV29-1 to TRBJ2-2; 15 bases agree with TRBD2. V gave up 7 bases and J gave up 7 bases; unmatched junction bases: 7. The CDR3 is made up of 15 amino acids. Germline V gene sequence: CDR1 SQVTM, CDR2 ANQGSEA.